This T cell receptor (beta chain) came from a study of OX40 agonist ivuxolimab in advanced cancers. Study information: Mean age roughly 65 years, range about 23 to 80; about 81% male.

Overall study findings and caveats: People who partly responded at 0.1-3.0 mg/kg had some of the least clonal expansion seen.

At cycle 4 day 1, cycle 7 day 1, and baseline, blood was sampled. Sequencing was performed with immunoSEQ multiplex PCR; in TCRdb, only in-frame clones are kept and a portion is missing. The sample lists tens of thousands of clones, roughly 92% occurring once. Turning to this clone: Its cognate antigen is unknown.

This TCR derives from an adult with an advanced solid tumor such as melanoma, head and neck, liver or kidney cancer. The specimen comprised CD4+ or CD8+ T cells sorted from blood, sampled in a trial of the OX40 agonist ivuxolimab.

The CDR3 DNA reads as TGCGCCAGCAGCGCCGGGACCAACTATGGCTACACCTTC. Its protein product is CASSAGTNYGYTF. V is TRBV5-1 and J is TRBJ1-2; the D gene is possibly TRBD1 (5 bases). The CDR3 runs to 13 residues. Germline V gene lookup returns CDR1 SGHRS and CDR2 YFSETQ. V lost 4 bases, J lost 2 bases, and 9 bases lay in between.